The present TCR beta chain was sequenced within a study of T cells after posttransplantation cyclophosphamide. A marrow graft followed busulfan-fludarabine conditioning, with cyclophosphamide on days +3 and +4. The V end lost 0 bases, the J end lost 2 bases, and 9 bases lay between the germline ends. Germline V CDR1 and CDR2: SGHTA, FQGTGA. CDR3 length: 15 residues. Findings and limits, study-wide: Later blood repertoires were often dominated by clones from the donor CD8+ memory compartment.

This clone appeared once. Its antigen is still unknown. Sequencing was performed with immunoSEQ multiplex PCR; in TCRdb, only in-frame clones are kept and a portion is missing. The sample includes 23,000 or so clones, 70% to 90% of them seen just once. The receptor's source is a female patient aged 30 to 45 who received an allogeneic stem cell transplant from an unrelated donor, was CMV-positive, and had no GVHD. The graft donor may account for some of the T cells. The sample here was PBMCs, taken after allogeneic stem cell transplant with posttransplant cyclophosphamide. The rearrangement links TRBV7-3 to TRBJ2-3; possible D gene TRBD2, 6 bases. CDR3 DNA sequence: TGTGCCAGCAGCTTAACAGGAGGGCCCACAGATACGCAGTATTTT. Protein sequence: CASSLTGGPTDTQYF.